This T cell receptor (beta chain) was sequenced for a study of T cells in Graves' hyperthyroidism and ophthalmopathy. TCR beta CDR3 regions were amplified from RNA. The TCR CDR3 first-round RT-PCR relied on the HTBI primer set. MiXCR, applied by TCRdb to the multiplex PCR reads, yields one record per CDR3 protein. Of hundreds of thousands of distinct CDR3 sequences listed, about a sixth are singletons. V gave up 5 bases and J gave up 8 bases, with 12 bases separating them. CDR1 GTSNPN and CDR2 SVGIG come from the germline V gene (reference sequence). The CDR3 spans 12 residues. The sample holds many counts of this clonotype.

The clonotype comes from a woman aged 25 to 39 with Graves' hyperthyroidism. The chain uses TRBV30 and TRBJ1-4; D not certain. The sequencing sample was made of blood. The CDR3 bases are TGTGCCTGGGGACGAGTTGGGGAAAAACTGTTTTTT. Encoded protein: CAWGRVGEKLFF.